What follows are 30 T cell receptor beta chains derived from one specimen sequenced in a study of cytotoxic CD8 clonotypes in ibrutinib-treated CLL. The protocol was immunoSEQ multiplex PCR, while the TCRdb copy is restricted to in-frame clones and leaves out a portion. The table has hundreds of thousands of clones, approximately 79% seen once; the top ten hold 10% to 12%. The sample in question was PBMCs, obtained after 12 months of ibrutinib treatment. The receptor source for this set is a human donor with chronic lymphocytic leukemia.

This chain connects TRBV25-1 to TRBJ2-3; perhaps TRBD1 as D (5 bases). From germline, CDR1 is MGHDK and CDR2 SYGVNS. There are 16 residues in the CDR3. V was cut by 3 bases and J by 0 bases, with 13 bases left in between. The CDR3: CASSDGSKGSTDTQYF. In nucleotides, the CDR3 is TGTGCCAGCAGTGACGGGTCGAAGGGGAGCACAGATACGCAGTATTTT.

V is TRBV5-1 and J is TRBJ2-5; 7 bases match TRBD2. Germline assignment: CDR1 SGHRS and CDR2 YFSETQ. Unmatched junction bases numbered 12, after V lost 2 bases and J lost 5 bases. This CDR3 is 16 amino acids long. The CDR3 nucleotides are TGCGCCAGCAGCTTATCCGGGACTACTAGGGCCGAGACCCAGTACTTC. Translated, it gives CASSLSGTTRAETQYF.

The rearrangement uses TRBV18 and TRBJ2-2; TRBD1 matches at 8 bases. Germline CDR1 KGHSH, CDR2 LQKENI. The CDR3 is 16 amino acids. The V segment lost 1 base and the J segment 1 base; nucleotides outside the gene matches: 2. The DNA for the CDR3 is TGTGCCAGCTCACCACTTGGGACAGGGAACACCGGGGAGCTGTTTTTT. Its translation is CASSPLGTGNTGELFF. Complete variable domain (other parts from reference TRBV18 and TRBJ2-2): NAGVMQNPRHLVRRRGQEARLRCSPMKGHSHVYWYRQLPEEGLKFMVYLQKENIIDESGMPKERFSAEFPKEGPSILRIQQVVRGDSAAYFCASSPLGTGNTGELFFGEGSRLTVL.

The rearrangement links TRBV27 to TRBJ2-7; 12 bases are a match to TRBD1. This CDR3 has 14 amino acids. The V segment lost 6 bases and the J segment 6 bases; nucleotides outside the gene matches: 6. From germline, CDR1 is MNHEY and CDR2 SMNVEV (reference sequence). CDR3 DNA: TGTGCCAGCAGGGGGACAGGGGGCCTAAGCGAGCAGTACTTC. Protein product: CASRGTGGLSEQYF.

The chain recombines TRBV6-5 with TRBJ1-1; TRBD1 agrees at 9 bases. V lost 2 bases and J lost 4; bases outside the gene matches: 2. CDR3 size: 14 residues. Germline values: CDR1 MNHEY, CDR2 SVGAGI. CDR3 sequence reads: CASSYGQGSTEAFF. In DNA form, the CDR3 reads TGTGCCAGCAGTTACGGACAGGGGAGCACTGAAGCTTTCTTT.

This sequence joins TRBV5-1 and TRBJ2-3; 12 bases line up with TRBD2. CDR3 length: 18 amino acids. The ends lost 0 bases at V and 0 bases at J; junction bases unmatched: 5. CDR1 is SGHRS and CDR2 is YFSETQ in the germline V gene. The CDR3 bases are TGCGCCAGCAGCTTGGCTCTAGCGGGAGGGCCTAGCACAGATACGCAGTATTTT. It specifies CASSLALAGGPSTDTQYF. Using reference TRBV5-1 and TRBJ2-3 for the parts outside the CDR3, the full variable domain is KAGVTQTPRYLIKTRGQQVTLSCSPISGHRSVSWYQQTPGQGLQFLFEYFSETQRNKGNFPGRFSGRQFSNSRSEMNVSTLELGDSALYLCASSLALAGGPSTDTQYFGPGTRLTVL.

This chain joins TRBV27 and TRBJ1-2; D is possibly TRBD1 (5 bases). Trimming left V 6 bases short and J 5 bases short, with 19 bases between. The CDR3 spans 15 residues. The germline V gene has CDR1 MNHEY and CDR2 SMNVEV (reference sequence). CDR3 protein: CASRPTGTGGYGYTF. The CDR3 nucleotides read TGTGCCAGCAGACCAACCGGGACGGGGGGTTATGGCTACACCTTC.

The rearrangement uses TRBV7-3 and TRBJ1-1; TRBD1 agrees at 7 bases. Germline V gene lookup returns CDR1 SGHTA and CDR2 FQGTGA. V gave up 6 bases and J gave up 5 bases; unmatched junction bases: 6. The CDR3 covers 13 residues. CDR3 nucleotide sequence: TGTGCCAGCAGGGAGAGACAGGGTACTGAAGCTTTCTTT. Protein: CASRERQGTEAFF.

CDR3 loop: CASSQDDSLEGGYTF. As DNA, the CDR3 is TGTGCCAGCAGCCAAGATGACTCCCTCGAGGGTGGCTACACCTTC. The gene calls are TRBV4-2 and TRBJ1-2; D gene uncertain. V lost 0 bases, J lost 7 bases, and 15 bases lay in between. Germline CDR1 and CDR2: LGHNA and YNFKEQ. The CDR3 extends over 15 amino acids.

The genes are TRBV5-1 and TRBJ2-1, with TRBD2 matching 8 bases. Trimming at V came to 4 bases and at J to 5 bases, leaving 8 bases not matched to a gene. This CDR3 comprises 15 residues. Germline-derived CDR1 and CDR2 are SGHRS and YFSETQ. The CDR3, as DNA: TGCGCCAGCAGCAACACCGGGGGGGCCGACAATGAGCAGTTCTTC. Protein: CASSNTGGADNEQFF.

CDR3 sequence: CASSYSQGRNTEAFF. The CDR3 DNA reads TGTGCCAGCAGTTACTCGCAGGGCAGGAACACTGAAGCTTTCTTT. This chain joins TRBV6-6 and TRBJ1-1; D may be TRBD1 (5 bases). With 0 bases removed from V and 1 base from J, the gap between germline ends came to 9 bases. The CDR3 is made up of 15 amino acids. CDR1 is MNHNY and CDR2 is SVGAGI in the germline V gene (reference sequence).

Notes on this clone: Mismatch with germline at one junction end may stem from a read error. The rearrangement links TRBV19 to TRBJ1-1; perhaps TRBD1 as D (6 bases). The CDR3 loop spans 15 amino acids. CDR1 is LNHDA, CDR2 SQIVND, per germline (reference sequence). The CDR3 sequence: CANSMRGAGNTEAFF. In nucleotides, the CDR3 is TGTGCCAATAGTATGCGGGGGGCAGGGAACACTGAAGCTTTCTTT.

The genes are TRBV5-6 and TRBJ2-3; D is possibly TRBD2 (5 bases). V lost 0 bases to trimming and J lost 1 base, with 15 bases between them. CDR1 SGHDT and CDR2 YYEEEE come from the germline V gene. This CDR3 spans 17 amino acids. CDR3 loop: CASSLEGVSRGTDTQYF. The CDR3 DNA follows: TGTGCCAGCAGCTTGGAGGGAGTTAGTCGAGGCACAGATACGCAGTATTTT.

A remark on this clone: The sample contains more than one DNA sequence encoding this CDR3. The V and J genes are TRBV5-1 and TRBJ2-7, with 11 nucleotides matching TRBD1. The germline CDR1 and CDR2 sequences are SGHRS and YFSETQ. The CDR3 spans 14 residues. The ends lost 5 bases at V and 3 bases at J; junction bases unmatched: 4. The CDR3 DNA follows: TGCGCCAGCAGTTGGGGACAGGGGGGCTACGAGCAGTACTTC. Protein product: CASSWGQGGYEQYF.

The chain carries TRBV23-1 and TRBJ2-7; 8 positions agree with TRBD1. TRBV23-1 is filed as an ORF, its function uncertain. After removal of 7 bases from V and 2 bases from J, the junction contained 10 bases not matched to a gene. The CDR3 extends over 15 amino acids. For the CDR3, the DNA is TGCGCCAGCACCCACCTCCCGGGACAGGCCTACGAGCAGTACTTC. Translated, it gives CASTHLPGQAYEQYF.

As for this clone: Compared with germline, one end of the junction differs, possibly owing to a read error. The chain uses TRBV7-7 and TRBJ1-4, with unresolved D. CDR1 is SSHAT, CDR2 FNYEAQ, per germline (reference sequence). The CDR3 covers 16 residues. CDR3 protein: CASSPGRWGSNEKLFF. Here the CDR3 DNA reads TGTGCTAGCAGCCCGGGTAGATGGGGTTCTAACGAAAAACTGTTTTTT.

The rearrangement joins TRBV7-3 to TRBJ1-2; TRBD1 matches at 11 bases. Per germline, CDR1 SGHTA and CDR2 FQGTGA. With 1 base clipped from V and 6 bases from J, the junction kept 10 bases outside the gene matches. The CDR3 is 17 residues long. For the CDR3, the DNA is TGTGCCAGCAGCTTAAACCCGGACAGGGGGCCTAAGGATGGCTACACCTTC. Amino acid sequence: CASSLNPDRGPKDGYTF.

The chain carries TRBV5-1 and TRBJ2-6; D uncertain. The V and J ends lost 7 bases and 0 bases respectively, with 8 bases between them. Germline V lookup: CDR1 SGHRS, CDR2 YFSETQ. The CDR3 loop spans 14 amino acids. The CDR3 region has the DNA TGCGCCAGCGGAGACGTCTCTGGGGCCAACGTCCTGACTTTC. Translated, it gives CASGDVSGANVLTF.

The CDR3 spells CASSETTGAYEQYF. CDR3 bases: TGTGCCAGCAGTGAAACCACAGGGGCCTACGAGCAGTACTTC. The chain combines TRBV6-1 with TRBJ2-7; 7 bases fit TRBD1. The CDR3 is 14 residues long. Germline V gene sequence: CDR1 MNHNS, CDR2 SASEGT. The ends lost 2 bases at V and 2 bases at J; junction bases unmatched: 3.

The rearrangement joins TRBV6-5 to TRBJ2-7; D is unresolved. The CDR3 consists of 13 residues. V lost 2 bases and J lost 3, with 8 bases in between. The germline CDR1 and CDR2 sequences are MNHEY and SVGAGI. The CDR3 reads CASSYGDGYEQYF. CDR3 nucleotide sequence: TGTGCCAGCAGTTACGGAGACGGCTACGAGCAGTACTTC.

This clone has a single count. V usage is TRBV5-1 and J usage is TRBJ1-2; 7 nucleotides agree with TRBD1. Germline assignment: CDR1 SGHRS and CDR2 YFSETQ. J lost 6 bases, V lost 1 base, and 6 bases had no gene match. The CDR3 spans 14 residues. The CDR3 region has the DNA TGCGCCAGCAGCTTGCATCAGGGGGAGGATGGCTACACCTTC. Its translation: CASSLHQGEDGYTF.

This clone was picked up a small number of times. The genes are TRBV30 and TRBJ2-1; tentatively, D is TRBD2 (5 bases). Germline-derived CDR1 and CDR2 are GTSNPN and SVGIG (reference sequence). The CDR3 consists of 12 residues. V was pared by 4 bases and J by 7 bases, with 11 bases between. In nucleotides, the CDR3 is TGTGCCTGGATACCCTCGGGGAATGAGCAGTTCTTC. Translation: CAWIPSGNEQFF.

This sequence joins TRBV2 and TRBJ2-7; TRBD2 matches 8 bases. The V gene's germline CDR1 is SNHLY and CDR2 FYNNEI. This CDR3 is built from 14 residues. V was clipped by 8 bases and J by 3 bases; unmatched bases: 9. For the CDR3, the DNA is TGTGCCAGCGAGGACTCGGGAGGGGTCTACGAGCAGTACTTC. Protein product: CASEDSGGVYEQYF.

This chain connects TRBV18 to TRBJ1-2; D is unresolved. This CDR3 has 13 residues. Germline V gives CDR1 KGHSH, CDR2 LQKENI. V was cut by 3 bases and J by 4 bases, with 9 bases left in between. The CDR3 loop reads CASSPLRFYGYTF. The DNA for the CDR3 is TGTGCCAGCTCACCCTTACGATTCTATGGCTACACCTTC.

The gene calls are TRBV2 and TRBJ2-4; 9 nucleotides match TRBD2. This CDR3 has 18 amino acids. CDR1 is SNHLY and CDR2 is FYNNEI in the germline V gene. With 2 bases clipped from V and 0 bases from J, the junction kept 8 bases outside the gene matches. The CDR3 nucleotides read TGTGCCAGCAGTGAAAATTGGCGGGAGGGCCTAGCCAAAAACATTCAGTACTTC. Protein: CASSENWREGLAKNIQYF.

The chain links TRBV9 to TRBJ1-2; D not resolved. CDR1 and CDR2 (germline): SGDLS, YYNGEE. The CDR3 is made up of 11 amino acids. Trimming pared 3 bases from V and 8 bases from J, leaving 8 bases between. The CDR3 is CASSASMGYTF. The CDR3 coding sequence is TGTGCCAGCAGCGCCTCCATGGGCTACACCTTC.

This clone was recorded once. Relative to the germline gene, one junction end is altered; a read error may explain this. V gene TRBV7-7 combines with J gene TRBJ2-3; D remains unclear. This CDR3 has 13 residues. Germline lookup yields CDR1 SSHAT and CDR2 FNYEAQ (reference sequence). The CDR3 is CASSLELKDTQYF. CDR3 sequence (DNA): TGTGCTAGCAGCTTAGAGCTTAAAGATACGCAGTATTTT.

The chain recombines TRBV19 with TRBJ2-2; 7 bases fit TRBD2. The ends lost 3 bases at V and 0 bases at J; junction bases unmatched: 4. The CDR3 is 16 residues long. Germline-derived CDR1 and CDR2 are LNHDA and SQIVND (reference sequence). Here the CDR3 reads CASSIERGSNTGELFF. The CDR3, as DNA: TGTGCCAGTAGTATTGAGCGGGGCTCGAACACCGGGGAGCTGTTTTTT.

The chain uses TRBV28 and TRBJ2-3, with 8 bases fitting TRBD1. J gave up 6 bases and V 5 bases, and 13 bases lay outside the gene matches. The CDR3 runs 16 residues. In germline, CDR1 is MDHEN, CDR2 SYDVKM. The CDR3 DNA reads as TGTGCCAGCAGTCACTGGACAGGGTCACTGGGGGATACGCAGTATTTT. Translation gives CASSHWTGSLGDTQYF.

This chain joins TRBV6-1 and TRBJ2-7; D might be TRBD1 (6 bases). Trimming cost V 6 bases and J 3 bases, with 12 bases left between them. This CDR3 comprises 13 residues. Germline V lookup: CDR1 MNHNS, CDR2 SASEGT. CDR3 nucleotides: TGTGCCAGCAGCCAGCCGGGACACTACGAGCAGTACTTC. It yields the protein CASSQPGHYEQYF.